These 9 T cell receptor beta chains originate from one sample sequenced in a study of T cell responses to AZD1222 COVID-19 vaccine. Sequenced by immunoSEQ multiplex PCR; TCRdb stores in-frame clones only, minus some. Among 150,000 to 200,000 clones, about 94% were seen once, and the ten largest hold about 9%. The input for sequencing was peripheral blood, taken on day 0 of AZD1222 vaccination. The receptors here all came from an adult in good health.

The chain combines TRBV5-1 with TRBJ2-7, with no clear D. Germline CDR1 is SGHRS and CDR2 is YFSETQ. With 0 bases removed from V and 5 bases from J, the gap between germline ends came to 15 bases. The CDR3 runs 15 residues. CDR3 amino acids: CASSLVANSFHEQYF. CDR3 DNA: TGCGCCAGCAGCTTGGTCGCCAATAGCTTCCACGAGCAGTACTTC.

A single count supports this clone. The chain employs TRBV5-1 and TRBJ1-2, with D possibly matching TRBD1 (6 bases). CDR1 is SGHRS, CDR2 YFSETQ, per germline. This CDR3 is 15 amino acids long. The ends were cut back, 3 bases at V and 6 bases at J, with 18 bases in the middle. CDR3 sequence reads: CASSSGTRSLDGYTF. CDR3 nucleotide sequence: TGCGCCAGCAGCTCCGGGACACGGAGTTTAGATGGCTACACCTTC. The complete variable domain, with remaining parts taken from reference TRBV5-1 and TRBJ1-2, reads KAGVTQTPRYLIKTRGQQVTLSCSPISGHRSVSWYQQTPGQGLQFLFEYFSETQRNKGNFPGRFSGRQFSNSRSEMNVSTLELGDSALYLCASSSGTRSLDGYTFGSGTRLTVV.

This clone was seen only once. The rearrangement uses TRBV28 and TRBJ1-6; the match to TRBD1 covers 12 bases. This CDR3 has 15 residues. Germline V lookup: CDR1 MDHEN, CDR2 SYDVKM. V dropped 7 bases and J dropped 9; count of bases not matched to a gene: 7. CDR3 sequence reads: CASTGTGGPGSPLHF. The CDR3 coding sequence is TGTGCCAGCACCGGGACAGGGGGCCCGGGTTCACCCCTCCACTTT.

This rearrangement joins TRBV4-3 to TRBJ1-2; D perhaps matches TRBD1 (5 bases). From germline, CDR1 is LGHNA and CDR2 YSLEER. The V end lost 4 bases, the J end lost 4 bases, and 10 bases lay between the germline ends. This CDR3 has 13 amino acids. CDR3 DNA: TGCGCCAGCAGCCCCCGGGACCGCTATGGCTACACCTTC. This codes for CASSPRDRYGYTF.

The chain has TRBV30 and TRBJ1-1; D is unresolved. Trimming removed 3 bases from V and 1 base from J, with 9 bases in between. CDR3 size: 13 residues. CDR1 is GTSNPN, CDR2 SVGIG, per germline (reference sequence). The CDR3 loop is CAWSLDGNTEAFF. For the CDR3, the DNA is TGTGCCTGGAGCCTAGATGGGAACACTGAAGCTTTCTTT.

The chain carries TRBV4-2 and TRBJ2-2; 14 positions agree with TRBD2. From germline, CDR1 is LGHNA and CDR2 YNFKEQ. The V segment lost 0 bases and the J segment 8 bases; nucleotides outside the gene matches: 2. The length of the CDR3 is 16 residues. The CDR3 sequence is CASSQEGLAGEGELFF. In nucleotides, the CDR3 is TGTGCCAGCAGCCAAGAGGGACTAGCGGGAGAGGGGGAGCTGTTTTTT.

The chain recombines TRBV5-1 with TRBJ1-4; D not resolved. The CDR3 spans 15 residues. Germline V gives CDR1 SGHRS, CDR2 YFSETQ. V gave up 1 base and J gave up 5 bases, with 12 bases separating them. Here the CDR3 reads CASSLTTAQNEKLFF. The CDR3 coding sequence is TGCGCCAGCAGCTTGACCACAGCGCAGAATGAAAAACTGTTTTTT.

The V call is TRBV2, the J call TRBJ1-1, with D possibly TRBD1 on 5 matching bases. Germline lookup yields CDR1 SNHLY and CDR2 FYNNEI. The CDR3 runs 14 residues. Trimming took 4 bases from V and 6 from J, leaving 15 bases between them. Here the CDR3 DNA reads TGTGCCAGCAGTGTAGAGGGGCGCAACGCTGAAGCTTTCTTT. Translating gives CASSVEGRNAEAFF.

This chain links TRBV7-2 with TRBJ1-2; D not certain. V lost 5 bases and J 3 bases, leaving 10 bases between the germline ends. There are 13 residues in the CDR3. Germline values: CDR1 SGHTA, CDR2 FQGNSA. The CDR3 region has the DNA TGTGCCAGCAGCCCGCCGGTTGACTATGGCTACACCTTC. As protein: CASSPPVDYGYTF.